A selection of T cell receptor beta chains follows, all from one sample in a study of control samples from healthy donors and cancer patients. Clones were read by immunoSEQ multiplex PCR, and TCRdb kept only the in-frame ones, dropping some. The table shows 100,000 or so clones, with about 89% occurring only once. The sample was blood. These receptors all stem from a woman in her twenties or thirties in good health. The CDR3 runs from the conserved cysteine through the conserved F or W. The D gene is left open where the match is weak. Size values are once, few and many counts, or a class for expanded clones, and some rows have none.

J gene	D gene	clone size	V gene	CDR3 DNA	CDR3 protein
TRBJ2-1	.	.	TRBV14	TGTGCCAGCAGCCAACAAATCTACAATGAGCAGTTCTTC	CASSQQIYNEQFF
TRBJ1-2	.	.	TRBV5-1	TGCGCCAGCGTCCGGAACCCCATAGGGGGGGATGGCTACACCTTC	CASVRNPIGGDGYTF
TRBJ2-3	.	few	TRBV6-5	TGTGCCAGCAGTCCCCGGGGGAATACGCAGTATTTT	CASSPRGNTQYF
TRBJ1-1	.	.	TRBV3-1/TRBV3-2	TGTGCCAGCAGGACGGGACGGAATGAAGCTTTCTTT	CASRTGRNEAFF
TRBJ1-5	.	.	TRBV18	TGTGCCAGCTCACCATCTTGGACGCCCAATCAGCCCCAGCATTTT	CASSPSWTPNQPQHF
TRBJ1-1	TRBD1	few	TRBV28	TGTGCCAGCAGCACCCGACAGGGGGCAACTGAAGCTTTCTTT	CASSTRQGATEAFF
TRBJ1-4	TRBD1	.	TRBV3-1/TRBV3-2	TGTGCCAGCAGCCAAGGGACAGGGACTAATGAAAAACTGTTTTTT	CASSQGTGTNEKLFF
TRBJ1-4	.	.	TRBV6-5	TGTGCCAGCAGCCCGGCCTTTCTTGGGGAAAAACTGTTTTTT	CASSPAFLGEKLFF
TRBJ1-1	TRBD1	.	TRBV28	TGTGCCAGCAGTTTAGGGGGGACAGGGTTCCCTGAAGCTTTCTTT	CASSLGGTGFPEAFF
TRBJ2-7	TRBD2	.	TRBV3-1/TRBV3-2	TGTGCCAGCAGCCAAGGGACTAGCGGGCGGTACGAGCAGTACTTC	CASSQGTSGRYEQYF
TRBJ1-2	.	.	TRBV5-1	TGCGCCAGCAGCTTATCAGGGCTAGAGTATGGCTACACCTTC	CASSLSGLEYGYTF
TRBJ1-1	.	.	TRBV2	TGTGCCAGCACTAAAGGTGAGAACACTGAAGCTTTCTTT	CASTKGENTEAFF
TRBJ1-5	.	.	TRBV5-1	TGCGCCAGCAGCTTGGAGGAAGTGGATCAGCCCCAGCATTTT	CASSLEEVDQPQHF
TRBJ2-7	.	.	TRBV2	TGTGCCACCAGGACAGACTTCTACGAGCAGTACTTC	CATRTDFYEQYF
TRBJ1-5	TRBD1	.	TRBV18	TGTGCCAGCTCACAATCGGGACAGGGTCAGCCCCAGCATTTT	CASSQSGQGQPQHF
TRBJ2-1	.	once	TRBV9	TGTGCCAGCAGCACGGACGGACCCTACAATGAGCAGTTCTTC	CASSTDGPYNEQFF
TRBJ1-2	.	.	TRBV5-4	TGTGCCAGCAGCCTGTTTATTTCCGGAGGCTATGGCTACACCTTC	CASSLFISGGYGYTF
TRBJ1-2	.	.	TRBV18	TGTGCCAGCTCACCACCCGGCACAGGGCGGAACACCTTC	CASSPPGTGRNTF
TRBJ2-7	TRBD1	once	TRBV5-1	TGCGCCAGCAGCTCGACAGGGCCCGAGCAGTACTTC	CASSSTGPEQYF
TRBJ2-7	.	once	TRBV9	TGTGCCAGCAGTACCCGAGGGGGGTGGGCCGAGCAGTACTTC	CASSTRGGWAEQYF
TRBJ1-2	.	.	TRBV5-8	TGTGCCAGCAACCTCGGACAGTCGGGAGGCTACACCTTC	CASNLGQSGGYTF
TRBJ2-2	.	.	TRBV14	TGTGCCAGCAGCGCGGGGGCTCTCCTCTCCGGGGAGCTGTTTTTT	CASSAGALLSGELFF
TRBJ1-1	.	.	TRBV7-9	TGTGCCAGCAGCTTAACCCACGCCCTGGCCACGGGAAATATAAGGGGAACTTTCTTT	CASSLTHALATGNIRGTFF
TRBJ2-1	.	.	TRBV3-1/TRBV3-2	TGTGCCAGCAGCCCCCTCGGGGTAGCGGAGCCGCAGTTCTTC	CASSPLGVAEPQFF
TRBJ2-5	.	few	TRBV5-1	TGCGCCAGCAGCACCGGGACACCCGATAAGGAGACCCAGTACTTC	CASSTGTPDKETQYF
TRBJ1-5	TRBD1	.	TRBV18	TGTGCCAGCTCAAAGGACAGGAATACTCAGCCCCAGCATTTT	CASSKDRNTQPQHF
TRBJ1-1	TRBD1	.	TRBV29-1	TGCAGCGTCGGGACAGGGGTAATGAACACTGAAGCTTTCTTT	CSVGTGVMNTEAFF
TRBJ1-1	.	.	TRBV30	TGTGCCTGGTCGGCATCAAAGAGCACTGAAGCTTTCTTT	CAWSASKSTEAFF
TRBJ1-5	TRBD1	.	TRBV29-1	TGCAGCGTTGGGACAGGGGGTAGCAATCAGCCCCAGCATTTT	CSVGTGGSNQPQHF
TRBJ1-5	TRBD1	.	TRBV2	TGTGCCAGCAGGCACGGGACAGGGGACAATCAGCCCCAGCATTTT	CASRHGTGDNQPQHF
TRBJ2-5	TRBD1	.	TRBV6-5	TGTGCCAGCAGTTCCACAGGGGGCAATAGCCACTTC	CASSSTGGNSHF
TRBJ1-2	TRBD1	.	TRBV27	TGTGCCAGCAACTGGAGGGGGCGCGACTATGGCTACACCTTC	CASNWRGRDYGYTF
TRBJ2-7	.	.	TRBV9	TGTGCCAGCAGAGATTTCCGGGAAACCTACGAGCAGTACTTC	CASRDFRETYEQYF
TRBJ2-2	.	once	TRBV5-1	TGCGCCAGCAGCTTGTCACTACAGGGCGGGGAGCTGTTTTTT	CASSLSLQGGELFF
TRBJ1-2	.	once	TRBV28	TGTGCCAGCAGTTTTGGCGAGTATGGCTACACCTTC	CASSFGEYGYTF
TRBJ1-2	.	once	TRBV5-1	TGCGCCAGCAGCTTGGATGGCAGTGGGGACTATGGCTACACCTTC	CASSLDGSGDYGYTF